This entry lists 10 T cell receptor beta chains sequenced from one sample in a study of cytomegalovirus exposure and HLA in healthy donors. PCR used 60 Vbeta primers and 13 Jbeta primers. The table came from immunoSEQ multiplex PCR; TCRdb's copy has only in-frame clones and leaves some out. Of some 74,000 clones in the sample, about 66% are singletons; the top ten hold roughly a fifth. Sequences were obtained from PBMCs. The receptor set was obtained from a middle-aged man in good health and CMV-seropositive.

The chain joins TRBV15 to TRBJ2-5, with D perhaps TRBD2 (5 bases). The germline V gene encodes CDR1 LNHNV and CDR2 YYDKDF (reference sequence). The CDR3 consists of 15 residues. Between the trimmed V and J ends, which lost 1 base and 5 bases, there was a span of 14 bases. CDR3 in amino acids: CATSRARLGEETQYF. CDR3 sequence (DNA): TGTGCCACCAGCAGAGCTCGGCTTGGGGAGGAGACCCAGTACTTC.

This clone was observed a handful of times. This sample also contains other DNA sequences that code for the same CDR3. This sequence joins TRBV29-1 and TRBJ1-1; TRBD1 agrees at 7 bases. The CDR3 contains 12 residues. The V segment lost 7 bases and the J segment 0 bases; nucleotides outside the gene matches: 2. Germline-derived CDR1 and CDR2 are SQVTM and ANQGSEA. The CDR3 DNA reads TGCAGCGGCGACAGGGTGAACACTGAAGCTTTCTTT. Translating it yields CSGDRVNTEAFF.

This chain links TRBV4-1 with TRBJ1-2; no reliable D call. Per germline, CDR1 MGHRA and CDR2 YSYEKL. This CDR3 contains 16 residues. V dropped 0 bases and J dropped 1 base, with 12 bases sitting between them. The CDR3 loop is CASSQDMATHNYGYTF. Here the CDR3 DNA reads TGCGCCAGCAGCCAAGATATGGCGACTCATAACTATGGCTACACCTTC.

The chain employs TRBV11-3 and TRBJ2-6; 10 bases align to TRBD2. CDR1 and CDR2 from the germline V gene are SGHNT and YENEEA. CDR3 length equals 19 residues. Germline trimming cut 1 base from V and 0 bases from J; bases unmatched to any gene: 6. CDR3 sequence: CASSLAAGLADSGANVLTF. The CDR3 DNA is TGTGCCAGCAGCTTAGCAGCAGGACTAGCGGACTCTGGGGCCAACGTCCTGACTTTC.

This chain links TRBV28 with TRBJ2-7; TRBD2 matches 14 bases. Looked up from germline, CDR1 is MDHEN and CDR2 is SYDVKM. The V segment lost 6 bases and the J segment 6 bases; nucleotides outside the gene matches: 7. This CDR3 has 15 residues. The CDR3 loop reads CASRLTSGGAAEQYF. CDR3 DNA sequence: TGTGCCAGCAGGCTGACTAGCGGGGGGGCGGCCGAGCAGTACTTC.

This chain joins TRBV5-6 and TRBJ1-2; TRBD1 matches 8 bases. This CDR3 spans 13 amino acids. Per germline, CDR1 SGHDT and CDR2 YYEEEE. J lost 8 bases, V lost 5 bases, and 8 bases had no gene match. The CDR3 sequence is CASSHQGAGGYTF. The CDR3 bases are TGTGCCAGCAGTCACCAGGGGGCGGGGGGCTACACCTTC.

This chain links TRBV9 with TRBJ1-1, with a possible D match to TRBD1 (6 bases). Per germline, CDR1 SGDLS and CDR2 YYNGEE. The ends were cut back, 4 bases at V and 4 bases at J, with 11 bases in the middle. The CDR3 length is 13 residues. The CDR3 protein is CASSPTGSTEAFF. CDR3 nucleotide sequence: TGTGCCAGCAGCCCTACAGGGTCCACTGAAGCTTTCTTT.

V is TRBV12-5 and J is TRBJ1-2, with 7 positions matching TRBD1. With V trimmed by 3 bases and J by 4 bases, 2 bases remained unmatched. Germline V gives CDR1 LGHNT, CDR2 FRNRAP. This CDR3 comprises 13 residues. CDR3 protein: CASGLGGSYGYTF. The CDR3 DNA reads as TGTGCTAGTGGTTTAGGGGGCAGCTATGGCTACACCTTC.

The V and J genes are TRBV9 and TRBJ1-1; perhaps TRBD1 as D (5 bases). The V gene's germline CDR1 is SGDLS and CDR2 YYNGEE. The germline V and J ends were trimmed by 3 bases and 5 bases, with 17 bases remaining between them. The CDR3 is 15 amino acids. The CDR3 is CASSATGGPYTEAFF. The CDR3, as DNA: TGTGCCAGCAGCGCGACCGGGGGTCCGTATACTGAAGCTTTCTTT.

V is TRBV4-1 and J is TRBJ1-5, with D unresolved. The CDR3 has 15 amino acids. Per germline, CDR1 MGHRA and CDR2 YSYEKL. Between the trimmed V and J ends, which lost 0 bases and 3 bases, there was a span of 9 bases. CDR3: CASSQDVWPNQPQHF. As DNA, the CDR3 is TGCGCCAGCAGCCAAGATGTTTGGCCCAATCAGCCCCAGCATTTT.